Detailed here is one TCR beta chain. Its antigen is unidentified. Using immunoSEQ multiplex PCR, the repertoire was profiled, and TCRdb retains in-frame clones only, with some absent. Of approximately 80,000 clones listed, approximately 91% were seen once; the top ten hold roughly 0.32%. The data are from a study of graft-versus-host responses after intestinal transplantation. V was trimmed by 0 bases and J by 7 bases, leaving 14 bases between them. The germline gives CDR1 SGDLS, CDR2 YYNGEE. The CDR3 consists of 15 residues. This clonotype was obtained from a human donor who received an intestinal transplant. The sample here was unstimulated CD4+ T cells sorted from spleen or lymph node cells, taken before intestinal transplant. The chain recombines TRBV9 with TRBJ1-5; unclear D gene. The CDR3 protein is CASSVGSGIEQPQHF. CDR3 coding DNA: TGTGCCAGCAGCGTAGGTTCCGGGATTGAGCAGCCCCAGCATTTT.